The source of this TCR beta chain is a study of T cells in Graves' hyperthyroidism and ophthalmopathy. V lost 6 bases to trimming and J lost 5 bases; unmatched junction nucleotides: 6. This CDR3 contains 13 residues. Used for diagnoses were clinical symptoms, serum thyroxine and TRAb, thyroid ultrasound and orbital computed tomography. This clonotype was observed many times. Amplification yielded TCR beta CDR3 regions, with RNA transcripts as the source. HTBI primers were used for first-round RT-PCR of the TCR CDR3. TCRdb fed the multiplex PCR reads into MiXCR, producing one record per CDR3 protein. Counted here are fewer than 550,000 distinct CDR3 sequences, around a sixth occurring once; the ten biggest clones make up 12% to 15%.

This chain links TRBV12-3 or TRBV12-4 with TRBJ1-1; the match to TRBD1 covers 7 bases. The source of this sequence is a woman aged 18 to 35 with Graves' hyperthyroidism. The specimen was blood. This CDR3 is CASRRQGGTEAFF. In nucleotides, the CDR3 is TGTGCCAGCAGGAGACAGGGAGGGACTGAAGCTTTCTTT.